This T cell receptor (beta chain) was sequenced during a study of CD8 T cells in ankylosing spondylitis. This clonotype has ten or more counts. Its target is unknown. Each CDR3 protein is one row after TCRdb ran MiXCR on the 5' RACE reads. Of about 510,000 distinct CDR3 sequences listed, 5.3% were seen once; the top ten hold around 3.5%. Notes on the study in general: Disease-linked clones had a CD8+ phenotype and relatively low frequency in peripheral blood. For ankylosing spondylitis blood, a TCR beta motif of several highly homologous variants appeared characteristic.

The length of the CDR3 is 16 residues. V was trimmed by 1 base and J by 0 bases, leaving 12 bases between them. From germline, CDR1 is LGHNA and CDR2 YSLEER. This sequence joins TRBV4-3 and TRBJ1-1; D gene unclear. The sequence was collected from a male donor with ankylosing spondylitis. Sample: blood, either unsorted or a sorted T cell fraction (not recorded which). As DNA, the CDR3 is TGCGCCAGCAGCCAAGCCCTCGGACGGCTGAACACTGAAGCTTTCTTT. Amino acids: CASSQALGRLNTEAFF.